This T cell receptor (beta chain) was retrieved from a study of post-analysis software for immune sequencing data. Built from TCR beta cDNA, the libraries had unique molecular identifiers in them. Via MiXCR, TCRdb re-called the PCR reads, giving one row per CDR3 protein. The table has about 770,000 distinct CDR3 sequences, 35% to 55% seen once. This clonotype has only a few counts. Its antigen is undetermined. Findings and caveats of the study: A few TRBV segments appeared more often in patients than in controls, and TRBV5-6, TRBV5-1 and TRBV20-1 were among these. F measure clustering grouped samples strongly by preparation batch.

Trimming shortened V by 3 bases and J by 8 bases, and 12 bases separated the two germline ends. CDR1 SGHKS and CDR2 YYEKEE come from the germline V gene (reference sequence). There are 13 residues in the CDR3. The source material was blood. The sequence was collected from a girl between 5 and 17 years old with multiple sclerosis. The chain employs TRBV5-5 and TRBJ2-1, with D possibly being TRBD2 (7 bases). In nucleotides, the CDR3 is TGTGCCAGCAGCTCTCAGGGGAGGGATGAGCAGTTCTTC. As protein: CASSSQGRDEQFF.